A single sample gave rise to the 29 T cell receptor beta chains below, sequenced in a study of cytomegalovirus exposure and HLA in healthy donors. The PCR had 60 Vbeta and 13 Jbeta primers. Assay: immunoSEQ multiplex PCR; the TCRdb copy retains only in-frame clones and omits some. Among about 120,000 clones listed, about four fifths were seen once. Sequencing input: PBMCs. Every receptor here comes from a middle-aged woman in good health and CMV-seropositive.

This clone has only a few counts. This chain connects TRBV25-1 to TRBJ2-2, with 9 positions matching TRBD1. The germline V gene has CDR1 MGHDK and CDR2 SYGVNS. With V trimmed by 6 bases and J by 3 bases, 2 bases remained unmatched. There are 14 residues in the CDR3. This CDR3 reads CASRGQGYTGELFF. DNA of the CDR3: TGTGCCAGCAGGGGACAGGGATACACCGGGGAGCTGTTTTTT.

The rearrangement links TRBV27 to TRBJ2-2; D may be TRBD2 (5 bases). V was trimmed by 5 bases and J by 6 bases, leaving 10 bases between them. Germline V gene data show CDR1 as MNHEY and CDR2 as SMNVEV (reference sequence). The CDR3 covers 13 residues. The CDR3 nucleotides read TGTGCCAGCAGTGGAGGCCCCCCCGGGGAGCTGTTTTTT. It codes for CASSGGPPGELFF.

This clone was recorded once. The rearrangement uses TRBV7-6 and TRBJ2-3; 15 nucleotides line up with TRBD2. With V trimmed by 4 bases and J by 6 bases, 5 bases remained unmatched. The CDR3 extends over 16 amino acids. Germline CDR1 and CDR2: SGHVS and FNYEAQ. The CDR3 spells CASSSGTSGRRDTQYF. CDR3 nucleotide sequence: TGTGCCAGCAGCTCCGGGACTAGCGGGAGGAGGGATACGCAGTATTTT.

V and J are TRBV15 and TRBJ2-5, with unresolved D. With 3 bases removed from V and 5 bases from J, the gap between germline ends came to 13 bases. In germline, CDR1 is LNHNV, CDR2 YYDKDF (reference sequence). The CDR3 sequence is 14 residues long. CDR3 loop: CATSSARPAETQYF. CDR3 sequence (DNA): TGTGCCACCAGCAGCGCGCGGCCAGCGGAGACCCAGTACTTC.

The rearrangement uses TRBV19 and TRBJ2-1; 8 positions agree with TRBD2. Germline CDR1 reads LNHDA; CDR2 reads SQIVND (reference sequence). V trimming: 7 bases; J trimming: 0 bases; junction bases outside the gene matches: 5. This CDR3 is built from 15 residues. The CDR3 nucleotides are TGTGCCAGTAAACTAGCGGTAAGCTCCTACAATGAGCAGTTCTTC. Amino acid sequence: CASKLAVSSYNEQFF.

The chain carries TRBV4-3 and TRBJ2-7; 11 bases are a match to TRBD1. This CDR3 is built from 17 residues. J was trimmed by 0 bases and V by 0 bases; bases with no gene match: 4. Germline V lookup: CDR1 LGHNA, CDR2 YSLEER. For the CDR3, the DNA is TGCGCCAGCAGCCAAGATGCGGGACAGGGGGTCTCCTACGAGCAGTACTTC. Residues: CASSQDAGQGVSYEQYF.

This clone has only one observation. The rearrangement joins TRBV4-2 to TRBJ1-5; 8 positions agree with TRBD1. The germline CDR1 and CDR2 sequences are LGHNA and YNFKEQ. The V and J ends lost 0 bases and 5 bases, in that order; junction bases with no gene match: 3. The CDR3 totals 15 residues. The DNA of the CDR3 is TGTGCCAGCAGCCAAGAGGGACAGGTCCATCAGCCCCAGCATTTT. Its protein is CASSQEGQVHQPQHF.

V and J are TRBV19 and TRBJ2-7; 10 bases match TRBD2. The CDR3 consists of 15 residues. Germline assignment: CDR1 LNHDA and CDR2 SQIVND (reference sequence). V was pared by 3 bases and J by 1 base, with 3 bases of the junction left unmatched. DNA of the CDR3: TGTGCCAGTAGTATCCATAGCGGGAGGTCCTACGAGCAGTACTTC. This gives the protein CASSIHSGRSYEQYF.

This clone was observed a single time. The chain carries TRBV9 and TRBJ1-1, with 7 positions matching TRBD1. V lost 4 bases to trimming and J lost 5 bases; unmatched junction nucleotides: 5. CDR3 length equals 13 residues. Germline CDR1 and CDR2: SGDLS and YYNGEE. For the CDR3, the DNA is TGTGCCAGCAGCTCCGGGGACAGAACTGAAGCTTTCTTT. This codes for CASSSGDRTEAFF.

The gene calls are TRBV7-9 and TRBJ1-2; a possible D gene is TRBD1 (5 bases). The V gene's germline CDR1 is SEHNR and CDR2 FQNEAQ (reference sequence). The length of the CDR3 is 13 residues. Trimming pared 4 bases from V and 5 bases from J, leaving 11 bases between. The chain's CDR3 is CASSSGIRYGYTF. CDR3 bases: TGTGCCAGCAGCTCAGGGATCCGATATGGCTACACCTTC.

The chain has TRBV15 and TRBJ2-7; TRBD1 agrees at 9 bases. Germline V lookup: CDR1 LNHNV, CDR2 YYDKDF (reference sequence). The CDR3 loop spans 18 amino acids. The V gene end was trimmed by 0 bases and the J gene end by 3 bases; junction bases not matched to a gene: 12. CDR3 bases: TGTGCCACCAGCAGAGATCCCGGACAGGGGAGTATTGGCTACGAGCAGTACTTC. This sequence encodes CATSRDPGQGSIGYEQYF.

The rearrangement joins TRBV6-5 to TRBJ1-2; D is uncertain. CDR1 and CDR2 (germline): MNHEY, SVGAGI. Trimming left V 0 bases short and J 4 bases short, with 9 bases between. CDR3 length: 14 amino acids. CDR3 in amino acids: CASSYSRSLYGYTF. CDR3 in DNA: TGTGCCAGCAGTTACTCGAGATCGCTCTATGGCTACACCTTC.

Regarding this clone: A single base separates this from a much larger clone, so it may be a read error. J is TRBJ1-1 and V is TRBV7-2; no firm D call. Trimming left V 4 bases short and J 0 bases short, with 6 bases between. The CDR3 totals 13 residues. Germline CDR1 and CDR2: SGHTA and FQGNSA. DNA for the CDR3: TGTGCCAGCAGCTCCCAGGTGAACACTGAAGCTTTCTTT. Protein: CASSSQVNTEAFF.

The chain recombines TRBV13 with TRBJ2-1; D call uncertain. Trimming removed 4 bases from V and 8 bases from J, with 9 bases in between. Germline V gene data show CDR1 as PRHDT and CDR2 as FYEKMQ (reference sequence). The CDR3 is made up of 12 amino acids. The CDR3 coding sequence is TGTGCCAGCAGCTCATTAGTGGATGAGCAGTTCTTC. It translates to CASSSLVDEQFF.

This clone was found a few times. The chain recombines TRBV5-1 with TRBJ2-7; 7 nucleotides line up with TRBD2. The germline CDR1 and CDR2 sequences are SGHRS and YFSETQ. Germline trimming cut 6 bases from V and 0 bases from J; bases unmatched to any gene: 9. CDR3 length: 15 residues. The CDR3 region has the DNA TGCGCCAGCAACCCCGGAGCGGGGAGCTCCTACGAGCAGTACTTC. It yields the protein CASNPGAGSSYEQYF.

The chain couples TRBV10-2 to TRBJ2-5, with D perhaps matching TRBD2 (6 bases). Trimming shortened V by 3 bases and J by 4 bases, and 12 bases separated the two germline ends. The CDR3 loop spans 14 amino acids. Germline CDR1 reads WSHSY; CDR2 reads SAAADI. CDR3 in amino acids: CASSDEGRGETQYF. In DNA, the CDR3 is TGCGCCAGCAGTGATGAGGGGCGGGGAGAGACCCAGTACTTC.

This chain connects TRBV18 to TRBJ1-1; 10 positions match TRBD1. The CDR3 has 16 residues. V shed 4 bases, J shed 1 base, and the junction held 6 bases outside the gene matches. The germline CDR1 and CDR2 sequences are KGHSH and LQKENI. The CDR3 loop reads CASSQRQGAANTEAFF. The CDR3 DNA is TGTGCCAGCTCACAAAGACAGGGGGCTGCGAACACTGAAGCTTTCTTT.

The chain uses TRBV6-1 and TRBJ1-2; 8 bases map to TRBD1. Germline V gene lookup returns CDR1 MNHNS and CDR2 SASEGT. This CDR3 is built from 16 residues. V shed 4 bases, J shed 8 bases, and the junction held 15 bases outside the gene matches. CDR3 sequence reads: CASSVVWTGIGSGYTF. The CDR3 DNA sequence: TGTGCCAGCAGTGTCGTCTGGACAGGGATAGGGTCCGGCTACACCTTC.

The chain uses TRBV18 and TRBJ2-1; maybe TRBD2 (5 bases). Per germline, CDR1 KGHSH and CDR2 LQKENI. The CDR3 is 16 residues long. Between the trimmed V and J ends, which lost 4 bases and 5 bases, there was a span of 18 bases. The CDR3 protein is CASSRLIGNIDNEQFF. Written as DNA, the CDR3 is TGTGCCAGCTCACGTTTAATCGGGAATATCGACAATGAGCAGTTCTTC.

This clone was seen once. The chain recombines TRBV6-5 with TRBJ2-2; TRBD2 matches at 8 bases. The germline V gene has CDR1 MNHEY and CDR2 SVGAGI. The CDR3 consists of 14 residues. The V gene end was trimmed by 7 bases and the J gene end by 5 bases; junction bases not matched to a gene: 6. CDR3 region: CASNTPGGTGELFF. The DNA of the CDR3 is TGTGCCAGCAACACCCCGGGGGGGACCGGGGAGCTGTTTTTT.

The chain couples TRBV11-2 to TRBJ2-1, with D possibly TRBD1 on 7 matching bases. The CDR3 contains 15 residues. CDR1 SGHAT and CDR2 FQNNGV come from the germline V gene. Between the trimmed V and J ends, which lost 0 bases and 8 bases, there was a span of 14 bases. CDR3 loop: CASSLESGGPYEQFF. The CDR3 coding sequence is TGTGCCAGCAGCTTAGAGTCAGGGGGGCCTTATGAGCAGTTCTTC.

The chain recombines TRBV25-1 with TRBJ2-7; 8 bases map to TRBD2. CDR1 and CDR2 from the germline V gene are MGHDK and SYGVNS. The CDR3 totals 18 residues. Unmatched junction bases numbered 15, after V lost 1 base and J lost 4 bases. This CDR3 reads CASSEWDSGNLQIYEQYF. Written as DNA, the CDR3 is TGTGCCAGCAGTGAATGGGATAGCGGGAACCTCCAAATTTACGAGCAGTACTTC.

This chain connects TRBV28 to TRBJ1-2; 11 nucleotides line up with TRBD1. Per germline, CDR1 MDHEN and CDR2 SYDVKM. The CDR3 is 15 amino acids. J gave up 5 bases and V 10 bases, and 12 bases lay outside the gene matches. The CDR3 loop is CATKMRTGGMYGYTF. CDR3 in DNA: TGTGCCACCAAAATGAGGACAGGGGGCATGTATGGCTACACCTTC.

The chain joins TRBV7-8 to TRBJ2-7; TRBD2 matches at 9 bases. Losses at the gene ends were 6 bases for V and 4 bases for J; bases not matched to a gene: 10. There are 15 residues in the CDR3. Germline V CDR1 and CDR2: SGHVS, FQNEAQ. For the CDR3, the DNA is TGTGCCAGCAGTACCCTAGCGGGGCCCGGGTACGAGCAGTACTTC. This gives the protein CASSTLAGPGYEQYF.

The V call is TRBV18, the J call TRBJ2-7; 8 bases are a match to TRBD1. Trimming removed 5 bases from V and 4 bases from J; junction bases left unmatched: 10. Germline values: CDR1 KGHSH, CDR2 LQKENI. The CDR3 is 15 residues long. The CDR3 loop reads CASSTTGDLGYEQYF. The CDR3 DNA sequence: TGTGCCAGCTCAACGACAGGGGATCTCGGGTACGAGCAGTACTTC.

The V and J genes are TRBV25-1 and TRBJ2-3; D call uncertain. Per germline, CDR1 MGHDK and CDR2 SYGVNS. V lost 4 bases and J 5 bases, leaving 13 bases between the germline ends. This CDR3 is built from 14 residues. DNA of the CDR3: TGTGCCAGCAGTGTAAGAGGTGGTCGAGATACGCAGTATTTT. It translates to CASSVRGGRDTQYF.

DNA of the CDR3: TGTGCCAGCAGCCTAAGGCCTTCCCGCGGGAGAGTCTACAATGAGCAGTTCTTC. Protein sequence: CASSLRPSRGRVYNEQFF. V is TRBV7-2 and J is TRBJ2-1; 7 nucleotides agree with TRBD2. This CDR3 has 18 amino acids. Trimming at V came to 5 bases and at J to 3 bases, leaving 16 bases not matched to a gene. The germline gives CDR1 SGHTA, CDR2 FQGNSA.

This clone was counted between two and nine times. V and J are TRBV25-1 and TRBJ1-2, with D perhaps TRBD1 (6 bases). V was cut by 3 bases and J by 3 bases, with 17 bases left in between. The CDR3 consists of 16 residues. The V gene's germline CDR1 is MGHDK and CDR2 SYGVNS. CDR3 sequence: CASSDSIQGADYGYTF. CDR3 nucleotide sequence: TGTGCCAGCAGTGACTCCATACAGGGTGCTGACTATGGCTACACCTTC.

The chain recombines TRBV19 with TRBJ2-1; 7 bases fit TRBD1. The CDR3 totals 15 residues. Germline CDR1 and CDR2: LNHDA and SQIVND (reference sequence). The ends lost 5 bases at V and 4 bases at J; junction bases unmatched: 8. The CDR3 sequence: CASSVLGGSYNEQFF. In nucleotides, the CDR3 is TGTGCCAGTAGTGTTTTAGGGGGCTCATACAATGAGCAGTTCTTC.